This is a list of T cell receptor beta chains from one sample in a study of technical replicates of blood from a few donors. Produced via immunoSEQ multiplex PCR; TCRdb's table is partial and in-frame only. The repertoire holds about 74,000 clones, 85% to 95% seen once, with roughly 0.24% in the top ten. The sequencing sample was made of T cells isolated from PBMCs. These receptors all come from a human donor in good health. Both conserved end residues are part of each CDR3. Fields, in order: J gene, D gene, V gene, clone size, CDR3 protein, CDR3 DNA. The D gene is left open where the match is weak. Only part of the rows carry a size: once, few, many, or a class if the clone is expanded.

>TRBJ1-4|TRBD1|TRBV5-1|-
CASSERTGRNEKLFF
TGCGCCAGCAGCGAAAGGACAGGGCGGAATGAAAAACTGTTTTTT
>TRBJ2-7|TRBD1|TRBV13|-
CASSLGRDSYEQYF
TGTGCCAGCAGCTTAGGGAGGGACAGCTACGAGCAGTACTTC
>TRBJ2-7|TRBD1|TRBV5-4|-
CASSLAPTGGLDEQYF
TGTGCCAGCAGCTTGGCGCCGACAGGGGGCTTGGACGAGCAGTACTTC
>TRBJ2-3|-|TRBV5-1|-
CASRNDRETDTQYF
TGCGCCAGCAGAAACGACCGGGAAACAGATACGCAGTATTTT
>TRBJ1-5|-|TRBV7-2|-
CASSPQLAGDNQPQHF
TGTGCCAGCAGCCCCCAATTGGCAGGGGACAATCAGCCCCAGCATTTT
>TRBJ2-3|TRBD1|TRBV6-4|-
CASSEGQAGTDTQYF
TGTGCCAGCAGTGAGGGACAGGCGGGGACAGATACGCAGTATTTT
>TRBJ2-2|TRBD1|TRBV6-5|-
CASTSGTGETGELFF
TGTGCCAGCACCTCCGGGACAGGGGAGACCGGGGAGCTGTTTTTT
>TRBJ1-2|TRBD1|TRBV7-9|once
CASGTGDGYTF
TGTGCCAGCGGGACAGGGGACGGCTACACCTTC
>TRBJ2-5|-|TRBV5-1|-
CASSRNQETQYF
TGCGCCAGCAGCCGTAACCAAGAGACCCAGTACTTC
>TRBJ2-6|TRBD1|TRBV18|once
CASSPQGAGGANVLTF
TGTGCCAGCTCTCCCCAGGGGGCAGGAGGGGCCAACGTCCTGACTTTC
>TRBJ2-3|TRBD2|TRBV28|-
CASISGTSGRVSDTQYF
TGTGCCAGCATTTCCGGGACTAGCGGGAGAGTATCAGATACGCAGTATTTT
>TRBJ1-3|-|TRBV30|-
CAWSVSGNTIYF
TGTGCCTGGAGCGTCTCTGGAAACACCATATATTTT
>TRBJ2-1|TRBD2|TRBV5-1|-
CASSLVFTSGNNEQFF
TGCGCCAGCAGCTTGGTTTTTACTAGCGGGAACAATGAGCAGTTCTTC
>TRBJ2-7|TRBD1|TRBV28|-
CASSYPRGTGDFEQYF
TGTGCCAGCAGTTACCCACGAGGGACAGGGGACTTCGAGCAGTACTTC
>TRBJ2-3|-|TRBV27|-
CASSFDRYTSTDTQYF
TGTGCCAGCAGTTTCGACAGGTACACTAGCACAGATACGCAGTATTTT
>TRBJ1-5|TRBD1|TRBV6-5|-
CASSPGTGMYQPQHF
TGTGCCAGCAGCCCCGGGACAGGGATGTATCAGCCCCAGCATTTT
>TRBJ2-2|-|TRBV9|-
CASSVGLTMNTGELFF
TGTGCCAGCAGCGTAGGACTAACCATGAACACCGGGGAGCTGTTTTTT
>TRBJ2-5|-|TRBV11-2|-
CASSAYRVGETQYF
TGTGCCAGCAGCGCATACCGGGTGGGAGAGACCCAGTACTTC
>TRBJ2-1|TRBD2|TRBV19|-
CASSILAGGHNEQFF
TGTGCCAGTAGTATACTAGCGGGAGGGCACAATGAGCAGTTCTTC
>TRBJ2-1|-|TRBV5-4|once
CASSVKGAYNEQFF
TGTGCCAGCAGTGTAAAGGGGGCCTACAATGAGCAGTTCTTC
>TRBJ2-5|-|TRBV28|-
CASSPDRHSSYYQETQYF
TGTGCCAGCAGCCCCGACAGACACTCTTCTTATTACCAAGAGACCCAGTACTTC
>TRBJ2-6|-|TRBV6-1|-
CASDGQAGANVLTF
TGTGCCAGCGATGGACAAGCTGGGGCCAACGTCCTGACTTTC
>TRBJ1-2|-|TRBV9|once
CASSVPDFATNNYGYTF
TGTGCCAGCAGCGTCCCCGATTTTGCCACTAATAACTATGGCTACACCTTC
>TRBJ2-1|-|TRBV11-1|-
CASSPPEVEQFF
TGTGCCAGCAGCCCGCCGGAGGTTGAGCAGTTCTTC
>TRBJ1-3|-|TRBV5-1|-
CASSLAGVPGNTIYF
TGCGCCAGCAGCTTGGCGGGGGTGCCTGGAAACACCATATATTTT
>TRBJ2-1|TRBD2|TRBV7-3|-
CASSLSSLAANEQFF
TGTGCCAGCAGCTTAAGCTCACTAGCGGCCAATGAGCAGTTCTTC
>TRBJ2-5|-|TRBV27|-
CASSRGAFLETQYF
TGTGCCAGCAGTCGGGGGGCGTTTTTGGAGACCCAGTACTTC
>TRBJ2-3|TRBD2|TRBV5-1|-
CASSLSTSGGVDTQYF
TGCGCCAGCAGCTTGAGCACTAGCGGGGGGGTAGATACGCAGTATTTT
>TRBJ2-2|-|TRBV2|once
CASIRDTGFANTGELFF
TGTGCCAGCATAAGGGACACAGGGTTCGCGAACACCGGGGAGCTGTTTTTT
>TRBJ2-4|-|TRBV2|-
CASSDVSHEEGALQYF
TGTGCCAGCAGTGATGTGTCCCACGAGGAGGGGGCCCTTCAGTACTTC
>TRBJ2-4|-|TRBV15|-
CATSRERRGWDIQYF
TGTGCCACCAGCAGAGAGAGAAGGGGTTGGGACATTCAGTACTTC
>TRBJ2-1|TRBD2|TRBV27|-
CASSISGTSWNNEQFF
TGTGCCAGCAGTATCTCCGGGACTAGCTGGAACAATGAGCAGTTCTTC
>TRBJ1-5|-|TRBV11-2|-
CASSQGQGYQPQHF
TGTGCCAGCAGCCAAGGTCAGGGGTATCAGCCCCAGCATTTT
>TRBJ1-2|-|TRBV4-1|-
CASSQDSPYGYTF
TGCGCCAGCAGCCAAGATAGTCCCTATGGCTACACCTTC
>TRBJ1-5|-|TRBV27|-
CASSLEGRHQPQHF
TGTGCCAGCAGTTTAGAGGGCCGTCATCAGCCCCAGCATTTT
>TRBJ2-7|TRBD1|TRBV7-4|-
CASRDRHTYEQYF
TGTGCCAGCCGGGACAGGCACACCTACGAGCAGTACTTC
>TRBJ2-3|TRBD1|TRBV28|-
CASSLQGEVVADTQYF
TGTGCCAGCAGCCTACAGGGGGAGGTTGTCGCAGATACGCAGTATTTT
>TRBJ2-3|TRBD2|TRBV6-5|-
CASRVAGGLDTQYF
TGTGCCAGCAGAGTAGCGGGGGGCCTAGATACGCAGTATTTT
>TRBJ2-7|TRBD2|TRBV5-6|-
CASSSHRGLAPDEQYF
TGTGCCAGCAGCTCTCATCGGGGACTAGCGCCGGACGAGCAGTACTTC
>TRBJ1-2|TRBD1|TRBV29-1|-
CSVGTVYGYTF
TGCAGCGTCGGGACAGTCTATGGCTACACCTTC
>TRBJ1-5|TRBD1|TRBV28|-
CAFQGGVNQPQHF
TGTGCCTTCCAGGGGGGCGTGAATCAGCCCCAGCATTTT
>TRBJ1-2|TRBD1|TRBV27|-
CASSARGLGGYTF
TGTGCCAGCAGCGCGAGGGGGCTGGGAGGCTACACCTTC
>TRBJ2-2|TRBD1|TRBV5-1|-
CASSFNRGLGGELFF
TGCGCCAGCAGCTTTAACAGGGGGCTAGGCGGGGAGCTGTTTTTT
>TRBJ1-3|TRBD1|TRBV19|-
CASGTGGYTIYF
TGTGCCAGCGGGACAGGGGGCTACACCATATATTTT
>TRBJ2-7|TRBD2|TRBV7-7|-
CASSPGTSGGYEQYF
TGTGCTAGCAGCCCCGGGACTAGCGGGGGCTACGAGCAGTACTTC
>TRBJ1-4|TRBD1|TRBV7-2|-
CASSPGQGARPNEKLFF
TGTGCCAGCAGTCCGGGACAGGGGGCGCGTCCGAATGAAAAACTGTTTTTT
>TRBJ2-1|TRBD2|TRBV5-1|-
CASSLEGLADYNEQFF
TGCGCCAGCAGCTTGGAGGGACTAGCGGATTACAATGAGCAGTTCTTC
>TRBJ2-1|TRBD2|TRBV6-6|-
CASSHGGGPANEQFF
TGTGCCAGCAGCCATGGCGGGGGGCCGGCAAATGAGCAGTTCTTC
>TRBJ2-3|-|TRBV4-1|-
CAASRSPLKWETTDTQYF
TGCGCCGCCTCCCGCAGCCCCCTTAAGTGGGAGACCACAGATACGCAGTATTTT
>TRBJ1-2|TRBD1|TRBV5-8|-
CASSLPWGRQGADYGYTF
TGTGCCAGCAGCCTCCCGTGGGGCCGACAGGGGGCCGACTATGGCTACACCTTC
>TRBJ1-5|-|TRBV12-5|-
CASGLAAGQPQHF
TGTGCTAGTGGTTTGGCCGCGGGGCAGCCCCAGCATTTT